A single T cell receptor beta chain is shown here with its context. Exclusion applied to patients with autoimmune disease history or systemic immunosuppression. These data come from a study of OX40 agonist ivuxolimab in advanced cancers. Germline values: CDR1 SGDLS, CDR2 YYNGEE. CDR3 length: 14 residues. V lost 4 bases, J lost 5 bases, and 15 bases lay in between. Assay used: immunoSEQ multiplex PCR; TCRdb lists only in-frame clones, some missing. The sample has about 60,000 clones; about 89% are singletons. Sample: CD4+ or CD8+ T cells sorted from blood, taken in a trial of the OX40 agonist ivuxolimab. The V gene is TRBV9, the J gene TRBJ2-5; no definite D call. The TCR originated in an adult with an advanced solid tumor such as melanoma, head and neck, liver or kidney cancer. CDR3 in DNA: TGTGCCAGCAGCCGAGGACCCACGGAGGAGACCCAGTACTTC. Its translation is CASSRGPTEETQYF.